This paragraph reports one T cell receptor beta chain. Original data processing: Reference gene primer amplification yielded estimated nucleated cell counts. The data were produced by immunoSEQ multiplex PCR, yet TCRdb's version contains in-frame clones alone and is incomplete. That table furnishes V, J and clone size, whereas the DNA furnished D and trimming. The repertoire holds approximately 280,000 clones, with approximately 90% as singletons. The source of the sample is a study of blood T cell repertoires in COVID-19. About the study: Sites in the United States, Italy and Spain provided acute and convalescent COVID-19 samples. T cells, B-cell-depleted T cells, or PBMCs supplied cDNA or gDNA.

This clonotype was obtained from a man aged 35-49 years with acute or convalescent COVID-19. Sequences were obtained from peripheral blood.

The CDR3 loop is CAISVGLSGNTIYF. The CDR3 DNA follows: TGTGCCATCAGTGTTGGCCTCTCTGGAAACACCATATATTTT. The chain couples TRBV10-3 to TRBJ1-3; D gene ambiguous. The CDR3 runs to 14 residues. The germline V gene encodes CDR1 ENHRY and CDR2 SYGVKD. V lost 4 bases to trimming and J lost 0 bases, with 7 bases between them.